This T cell receptor (beta chain) originates from a study of radiotherapy plus CTLA-4 blockade in lung cancer. Study conclusions and caveats: TCR clones originating in tumors grew in number in blood after radiotherapy plus ipilimumab.

Assay: immunoSEQ multiplex PCR; the TCRdb copy retains only in-frame clones and omits some. The sample records fewer than 140,000 clones, roughly 84% being singletons. The germline V gene has CDR1 SEHNR and CDR2 FQNEAQ (reference sequence). The CDR3 contains 14 residues. The V end lost 5 bases, the J end lost 1 base, and 11 bases lay between the germline ends. As to this clone: Its specificity is unknown.

Sequenced here: peripheral blood, sampled from a patient treated with radiotherapy plus ipilimumab. This clonotype originated in a human donor with non-small cell lung cancer that progressed on radiotherapy plus ipilimumab. Some clones in this sample may be carry-over from other donors' samples. The chain recombines TRBV7-9 with TRBJ1-2; unclear D gene. The CDR3 protein is CASSPQPGNYGYTF. The CDR3 DNA sequence: TGTGCCAGCAGCCCGCAGCCGGGTAACTATGGCTACACCTTC.